A selection of T cell receptor beta chains follows, all from one sample in a study of cytomegalovirus exposure and HLA in healthy donors. TCRdb's table, derived via immunoSEQ multiplex PCR, lists solely in-frame clones and lacks some. Of 150,000 or so clones listed, more than 60% are singletons. The sequenced sample was PBMCs. Receptors originate from a woman aged 35 to 49 in good health and CMV-seronegative. CDR3s include the opening cysteine and the closing phenylalanine or tryptophan. D genes are given only for firm matches. Expanded clones are given a class, and other clones once, few, many or no size at all.

V	J	size	length	D	CDR3	DNA
TRBV6-4	TRBJ1-1	NA	14	NA	CASSVGYSNTEAFF	TGTGCCAGCAGTGTCGGGTATTCGAACACTGAAGCTTTCTTT
TRBV11-3	TRBJ1-1	NA	14	NA	CASSVGHMNTEAFF	TGTGCCAGCAGCGTGGGACATATGAACACTGAAGCTTTCTTT
TRBV7-2	TRBJ2-2	NA	15	NA	CASSLALGNTGELFF	TGTGCCAGCAGCTTAGCGCTCGGGAACACCGGGGAGCTGTTTTTT
TRBV6-1	TRBJ2-7	NA	14	TRBD1	CASSPTGAVNEQYF	TGTGCCAGCAGTCCGACAGGGGCGGTAAACGAGCAGTACTTC
TRBV5-1	TRBJ2-1	NA	16	TRBD2	CASRSASGGAYDEQFF	TGCGCCAGCAGGTCGGCTAGCGGGGGGGCCTATGATGAGCAGTTCTTC
TRBV18	TRBJ1-1	NA	14	NA	CASSPVGGGAEAFF	TGTGCCAGCTCACCTGTTGGGGGGGGAGCTGAAGCTTTCTTT
TRBV19	TRBJ1-5	NA	17	TRBD1	CASSIATGTDSNQPQHF	TGTGCCAGTAGTATAGCTACCGGGACAGATAGCAATCAGCCCCAGCATTTT
TRBV1	TRBJ2-1	NA	19	NA	CTSSQGFAEWQDYQGEQFF	TGCACCAGCAGCCAAGGGTTTGCCGAGTGGCAAGACTACCAAGGGGAGCAGTTCTTC
TRBV15	TRBJ2-5	NA	14	TRBD2	CATSRAGGGETQYF	TGTGCCACCAGCAGAGCGGGCGGGGGGGAGACCCAGTACTTC
TRBV10-2	TRBJ2-7	NA	12	NA	CASSVYRDEQYF	TGCGCCAGCAGTGTTTACAGAGACGAGCAGTACTTC
TRBV2	TRBJ2-7	NA	13	TRBD1	CASSGTGTYEQYF	TGTGCCAGCAGTGGGACAGGTACCTACGAGCAGTACTTC
TRBV6-5	TRBJ2-1	NA	16	TRBD2	CASSYAGTSPLNEQFF	TGTGCCAGCAGTTACGCCGGGACTAGTCCATTGAATGAGCAGTTCTTC
TRBV5-4	TRBJ2-3	NA	15	NA	CASSRGGISTDTQYF	TGTGCCAGCAGCCGAGGCGGGATCAGCACAGATACGCAGTATTTT
TRBV15	TRBJ1-1	NA	14	TRBD1	CATSRRGQGAEAFF	TGTGCCACCAGCAGACGCGGACAGGGAGCTGAAGCTTTCTTT
TRBV19	TRBJ2-7	NA	16	TRBD2	CASSMSLAGWSYEQYF	TGTGCCAGTAGTATGAGCCTAGCGGGATGGTCCTACGAGCAGTACTTC
TRBV4-2	TRBJ2-5	NA	15	NA	CASSRDAQGPETQYF	TGTGCCAGCAGCCGCGACGCCCAGGGCCCTGAGACCCAGTACTTC
TRBV19	TRBJ1-1	once	16	TRBD1	CASRTGTGFMNTEAFF	TGTGCCAGTAGAACTGGGACAGGATTTATGAACACTGAAGCTTTCTTT
TRBV7-8	TRBJ2-6	NA	15	NA	CASSFRVSGANVLTF	TGTGCCAGCAGCTTCCGGGTCTCCGGGGCCAACGTCCTGACTTTC
TRBV29-1	TRBJ1-3	few	14	NA	CSVDTGGSGNTIYF	TGCAGCGTTGATACGGGGGGCTCTGGAAACACCATATATTTT
TRBV28	TRBJ2-3	NA	12	NA	CAGRTKGDTQYF	TGTGCCGGACGGACTAAGGGAGATACGCAGTATTTT
TRBV7-9	TRBJ1-2	NA	13	NA	CASGHSINYGYTF	TGTGCCAGCGGACATAGTATTAACTATGGCTACACCTTC
TRBV5-1	TRBJ1-1	NA	14	NA	CASSPREGDTEAFF	TGCGCCAGCAGCCCACGTGAGGGGGACACTGAAGCTTTCTTT
TRBV11-2	TRBJ1-1	NA	11	NA	CASSLGAGAFF	TGTGCCAGCAGCTTAGGGGCGGGAGCTTTCTTT
TRBV11-3	TRBJ1-3	few	13	NA	CASSDLRGNTIYF	TGTGCCAGCAGCGACCTGCGGGGAAACACCATATATTTT
TRBV2	TRBJ2-6	NA	14	NA	CASRMRRGANVLTF	TGTGCCAGCCGTATGCGGCGCGGGGCCAACGTCCTGACTTTC
TRBV27	TRBJ2-2	NA	16	NA	CASSSSKGGSTGELFF	TGTGCCAGCAGTTCCTCAAAGGGGGGGTCCACCGGGGAGCTGTTTTTT
TRBV9	TRBJ2-6	NA	18	TRBD2	CASSSRERGFSGANVLTF	TGTGCCAGCAGCTCGCGGGAGAGGGGCTTCTCTGGGGCCAACGTCCTGACTTTC
TRBV9	TRBJ1-1	NA	14	NA	CASSVDRVGTEAFF	TGTGCCAGCAGCGTAGACAGGGTAGGGACTGAAGCTTTCTTT
TRBV7-9	TRBJ2-7	NA	16	NA	CASSSYSGTRSYEQYF	TGTGCCAGCAGCTCCTACTCCGGGACAAGATCCTACGAGCAGTACTTC
TRBV5-1	TRBJ1-2	NA	14	TRBD1	CASSLGQAYYGYTF	TGCGCCAGCAGCCTGGGACAGGCCTACTATGGCTACACCTTC
TRBV4-2	TRBJ2-1	NA	16	TRBD2	CASSQGNSGSYNEQFF	TGTGCCAGCAGCCAAGGGAATAGCGGGTCCTACAATGAGCAGTTCTTC
TRBV29-1	TRBJ1-5	NA	17	TRBD1	CSVVLGQGIKGNQPQHF	TGCAGCGTTGTACTGGGACAGGGGATAAAGGGCAATCAGCCCCAGCATTTT
TRBV10-3	TRBJ2-5	NA	13	NA	CATTDPGEETQYF	TGTGCCACCACGGACCCGGGGGAGGAGACCCAGTACTTC
TRBV7-2	TRBJ2-1	NA	15	NA	CASSLGLVGHNEQFF	TGTGCCAGCAGCTTAGGGCTAGTGGGTCACAATGAGCAGTTCTTC
TRBV6-5	TRBJ1-1	NA	12	NA	CASSEQNTEAFF	TGTGCCAGCAGTGAGCAGAACACTGAAGCTTTCTTT
TRBV29-1	TRBJ2-5	NA	15	NA	CSVLGGLLYQETQYF	TGCAGCGTGCTCGGGGGACTCTTGTACCAAGAGACCCAGTACTTC
TRBV5-1	TRBJ2-7	NA	13	NA	CASSFDSSYEQYF	TGCGCCAGCAGCTTTGACAGCTCCTACGAGCAGTACTTC
TRBV5-1	TRBJ1-1	NA	13	NA	CASSPQGNTEAFF	TGCGCCAGCAGTCCCCAGGGGAACACTGAAGCTTTCTTT
TRBV21-1	TRBJ2-2	NA	18	NA	CASSNETSGSSGPGELFF	TGTGCCAGCAGCAACGAAACTAGCGGGAGTTCAGGCCCCGGGGAGCTGTTTTTT
TRBV19	TRBJ2-5	NA	15	NA	CASSIRRGGQETQYF	TGTGCCAGTAGTATAAGGAGGGGGGGACAAGAGACCCAGTACTTC
TRBV28	TRBJ1-5	NA	16	NA	CASRPDAPGGNQPQHF	TGTGCCAGCAGACCTGACGCCCCGGGTGGGAATCAGCCCCAGCATTTT
TRBV7-8	TRBJ2-7	few	12	NA	CASSLRGIQQYF	TGTGCCAGCAGCTTAAGAGGGATACAGCAGTACTTC
TRBV7-9	TRBJ2-7	NA	13	NA	CASSSSTSYEQYF	TGTGCCAGCAGCTCAAGTACTAGCTACGAGCAGTACTTC
TRBV30	TRBJ1-1	NA	14	NA	CAWSLGGSNTEAFF	TGTGCCTGGAGTTTGGGGGGGTCGAACACTGAAGCTTTCTTT
TRBV5-1	TRBJ2-5	once	14	TRBD2	CASSLTGGQETQYF	TGCGCCAGCAGCTTAACGGGGGGTCAAGAGACCCAGTACTTC
TRBV5-4	TRBJ1-1	NA	15	NA	CASSLVPGWATEAFF	TGTGCCAGCAGCTTGGTCCCGGGGTGGGCCACTGAAGCTTTCTTT
TRBV7-8	TRBJ1-1	NA	15	NA	CASSLDNAGNTEAFF	TGTGCCAGCAGCTTAGATAACGCCGGGAACACTGAAGCTTTCTTT
TRBV6-5	TRBJ1-1	NA	14	NA	CASSYSGRRAEAFF	TGTGCCAGCAGTTACTCGGGGAGGAGGGCTGAAGCTTTCTTT
TRBV27	TRBJ1-2	once	12	TRBD1	CASRQGRYGYTF	TGTGCCAGCCGACAGGGGCGCTATGGCTACACCTTC
TRBV2	TRBJ2-3	NA	14	NA	CASNLRRLKDTQYF	TGTGCCAGCAACCTCAGGAGGCTCAAAGATACGCAGTATTTT